Below are 20 T cell receptor beta chains sequenced from a single sample in a study of CD8 T cells in ankylosing spondylitis. TCRdb recomputed calls from the 5' RACE reads with MiXCR, one row per CDR3 protein. The table includes just over 300,000 distinct CDR3 sequences, 20% to 25% detected once. Input material: blood, either unsorted or a sorted T cell fraction (not recorded which). The receptors were sampled from a female donor with ankylosing spondylitis or in good health (not recorded which).

The rearrangement uses TRBV23-1 and TRBJ1-5; D gene ambiguous. TRBV23-1 is given ORF status, its function remaining uncertain. The CDR3 spans 13 residues. With 4 bases removed from V and 5 bases from J, the gap between germline ends came to 9 bases. DNA for the CDR3: TGCGCCAGCAGTCGATGGTCGGATCAGCCCCAGCATTTT. Encoded protein: CASSRWSDQPQHF.

This clonotype was counted a few times. The V call is TRBV12-3 or TRBV12-4, the J call TRBJ2-1, with D perhaps given as TRBD1 or TRBD2 (7 bases each). The V and J ends lost 6 bases and 5 bases respectively, with 17 bases between them. There are 15 residues in the CDR3. CDR3 coding DNA: TGTGCCAGCAGACAGGGGAGGGGGGCACACAATGAGCAGTTCTTC. Translated: CASRQGRGAHNEQFF.

This clonotype came up a few times. The chain carries TRBV7-2 and TRBJ2-7, with 9 bases matching TRBD2. The germline CDR1 and CDR2 sequences are SGHTA and FQGNSA. V lost 5 bases to trimming and J lost 2 bases; unmatched junction nucleotides: 4. This CDR3 contains 14 residues. CDR3 region: CASSVLAGPYEQYF. The CDR3 DNA sequence: TGTGCCAGCAGCGTACTAGCGGGCCCCTACGAGCAGTACTTC.

The chain is built from TRBV7-8 and TRBJ2-7, with D perhaps given as TRBD1 or TRBD2 (5 bases each). Germline V gives CDR1 SGHVS, CDR2 FQNEAQ. The CDR3 sequence is 13 residues long. V was trimmed by 5 bases and J by 6 bases, leaving 14 bases between them. The CDR3: CASSHRGVAEQYF. The CDR3 DNA sequence: TGTGCCAGCAGCCATAGAGGGGTTGCCGAGCAGTACTTC. Using reference TRBV7-8 and TRBJ2-7 for the parts outside the CDR3, the full variable domain is GAGVSQSPRYKVAKRGQDVALRCDPISGHVSLFWYQQALGQGPEFLTYFQNEAQLDKSGLPSDRFFAERPEGSVSTLKIQRTQQEDSAVYLCASSHRGVAEQYFGPGTRLTVT.

The chain combines TRBV4-3 with TRBJ2-6, with D uncertain. From germline, CDR1 is LGHNA and CDR2 YSLEER. CDR3 length: 16 residues. V lost 4 bases and J lost 4, with 14 bases in between. The chain's CDR3 is CASSLRATTGANVLTF. The CDR3 DNA reads TGCGCCAGCAGCCTCCGGGCCACAACCGGGGCCAACGTCCTGACTTTC.

V gene TRBV10-3 combines with J gene TRBJ2-1; weak D call: TRBD1 (5 bases). The CDR3 contains 15 residues. Trimming removed 2 bases from V and 6 bases from J, with 14 bases in between. CDR1 is ENHRY, CDR2 SYGVKD, per germline. The CDR3 region is CAISERLDNFNEQFF. The CDR3 DNA sequence: TGTGCCATCAGTGAGAGACTGGACAATTTCAATGAGCAGTTCTTC.

This clonotype occurred a few times. The V gene is TRBV3-1, the J gene TRBJ1-1; D unresolved. Germline CDR1 reads LGHDT; CDR2 reads YNNKEL (reference sequence). The V end was cut by 0 bases, the J end by 1 base, with 9 bases between. The CDR3 runs to 15 residues. The CDR3 region has the DNA TGTGCCAGCAGCCAAGAAGTACTCTCGAACACTGAAGCTTTCTTT. Translating it yields CASSQEVLSNTEAFF.

This clonotype was found a few times. The rearrangement joins TRBV12-3 or TRBV12-4 to TRBJ1-2; 8 bases align to TRBD1. J was trimmed by 7 bases and V by 6 bases; bases with no gene match: 7. This CDR3 has 13 amino acids. CDR3 in DNA: TGTGCCAGCAGCGACAGGGGCGGAGGTGGCTACACCTTC. It specifies CASSDRGGGGYTF.

This clonotype was seen a few times. The chain couples TRBV21-1 to TRBJ1-5; the DNA was not used to check the table's D call, TRBD1. TRBV21-1 is given as a pseudogene. This CDR3 is 14 amino acids long. The CDR3 spells CASSKGGQNQPQHF. CDR3 sequence (DNA): TGTGCCAGCAGCAAAGGGGGGCAGAATCAGCCCCAGCATTTT.

The V gene is TRBV7-2, the J gene TRBJ2-1; D remains unclear. CDR1 and CDR2 (germline): SGHTA, FQGNSA. The CDR3 runs to 15 residues. With 4 bases removed from V and 1 base from J, the gap between germline ends came to 11 bases. DNA of the CDR3: TGTGCCAGCAGCTCGACTCCGCCGTCCTACAATGAGCAGTTCTTC. Its translation is CASSSTPPSYNEQFF. Combining the CDR3 with reference TRBV7-2 and TRBJ2-1 gives the whole variable domain GAGVSQSPSNKVTEKGKDVELRCDPISGHTALYWYRQSLGQGLEFLIYFQGNSAPDKSGLPSDRFSAERTGGSVSTLTIQRTQQEDSAVYLCASSSTPPSYNEQFFGPGTRLTVL.

This clonotype was detected ten times or more. The CDR3 nucleotides read TGCAGTGCTAGAGATGTGTCTAGCGGGGACATCAATGAGCAGTTCTTC. Translation gives CSARDVSSGDINEQFF. The chain recombines TRBV20-1 with TRBJ2-1, with 9 nucleotides matching TRBD2. Germline assignment: CDR1 DFQATT and CDR2 SNEGSKA (reference sequence). The ends lost 0 bases at V and 6 bases at J; junction bases unmatched: 9. This CDR3 is 16 amino acids long.

In its sample, this clonotype was seen many times. This sequence joins TRBV20-1 and TRBJ1-1; TRBD1 matches at 9 bases. The length of the CDR3 is 18 residues. V shed 5 bases, J shed 2 bases, and the junction held 18 bases outside the gene matches. Germline CDR1 and CDR2: DFQATT and SNEGSKA (reference sequence). In DNA, the CDR3 is TGCAGTGCTCCGCGTCCCGGGACAGGGATGGGGGCCAACACTGAAGCTTTCTTT. Translated, it gives CSAPRPGTGMGANTEAFF.

A single count supports this clonotype. This chain links TRBV5-1 with TRBJ2-1; 7 positions agree with TRBD1. Losses at the gene ends were 6 bases for V and 2 bases for J; bases not matched to a gene: 8. Germline CDR1 and CDR2: SGHRS and YFSETQ. The CDR3 loop spans 15 amino acids. The CDR3, as DNA: TGCGCCAGCATGGGGAGACAGGGAACCTACAATGAGCAGTTCTTC. This translates into CASMGRQGTYNEQFF. Using reference TRBV5-1 and TRBJ2-1 for the parts outside the CDR3, the full variable domain is KAGVTQTPRYLIKTRGQQVTLSCSPISGHRSVSWYQQTPGQGLQFLFEYFSETQRNKGNFPGRFSGRQFSNSRSEMNVSTLELGDSALYLCASMGRQGTYNEQFFGPGTRLTVL.

The V call is TRBV4-3, the J call TRBJ1-2; D unresolved. CDR1 and CDR2 from the germline V gene are LGHNA and YSLEER. This CDR3 is built from 14 residues. The V and J ends lost 0 bases and 7 bases respectively, with 12 bases between them. The CDR3: CASSQDWVSGGYTF. CDR3 in DNA: TGCGCCAGCAGCCAAGATTGGGTATCCGGTGGCTACACCTTC.

This clonotype was observed a handful of times. The chain uses TRBV24-1 and TRBJ1-1, with D maybe TRBD1 (6 bases). Germline V CDR1 and CDR2: KGHDR, SFDVKD. This CDR3 is built from 11 residues. Trimming stripped 9 bases from V and 5 bases from J, with 9 bases between. The CDR3 is CATGRGTEAFF. The CDR3 region has the DNA TGTGCCACCGGGAGGGGGACTGAAGCTTTCTTT.

This clonotype was counted only a few times. The chain recombines TRBV28 with TRBJ1-5, with D tentatively TRBD1 (5 bases). Germline lookup yields CDR1 MDHEN and CDR2 SYDVKM. Trimming stripped 8 bases from V and 0 bases from J, with 14 bases between. CDR3 size: 15 residues. CDR3 bases: TGTGCCAGCGCTCCGGCGAGGGGTAGCAATCAGCCCCAGCATTTT. This codes for CASAPARGSNQPQHF.

This clonotype was picked up many times. The gene calls are TRBV29-1 and TRBJ2-3, with a possible D match to TRBD2 (6 bases). The V end was cut by 1 base, the J end by 2 bases, with 16 bases between. CDR3 length: 16 amino acids. From germline, CDR1 is SQVTM and CDR2 ANQGSEA. The CDR3 spells CSVEAAGRTFTDTQYF. CDR3 DNA sequence: TGCAGCGTTGAAGCTGCGGGAAGAACATTCACAGATACGCAGTATTTT.

This chain joins TRBV20-1 and TRBJ2-6; D ambiguous. CDR1 is DFQATT, CDR2 SNEGSKA, per germline (reference sequence). With 1 base removed from V and 2 bases from J, the gap between germline ends came to 9 bases. The CDR3 has 15 amino acids. CDR3 DNA: TGCAGTGCTAGAGCAACGGCCGCTGGGGCCAACGTCCTGACTTTC. It encodes CSARATAAGANVLTF.

This chain links TRBV2 with TRBJ2-1; D is unclear. V was pared by 6 bases and J by 9 bases, with 15 bases between. From germline, CDR1 is SNHLY and CDR2 FYNNEI. The length of the CDR3 is 13 residues. The CDR3 is CASRITPGGEQFF. The CDR3 DNA reads as TGTGCCAGCAGAATAACCCCTGGCGGTGAGCAGTTCTTC.

This chain joins TRBV15 and TRBJ1-1; no definite D call. Trimming removed 1 base at V and 4 bases at J, with 7 bases between. CDR1 and CDR2 from the germline V gene are LNHNV and YYDKDF (reference sequence). This CDR3 has 13 amino acids. This CDR3 is CATSRVVGTEAFF. CDR3 coding DNA: TGTGCCACCAGCAGAGTGGTGGGCACTGAAGCTTTCTTT.